Following are 14 T cell receptor beta chains from one sample sequenced in a study of shared clonotypes between healthy human individuals. Here immunoSEQ multiplex PCR was the method, and the copy in TCRdb shows in-frame clones only, minus some. The table includes 1,500,000 or so clones, around 98.5% detected once. The sample consisted of naive CD4+ T cells sorted from blood. Subset specified: CD45RA+ positively selected. The receptors stem from a man aged 25 to 40 in good health.

This chain joins TRBV7-9 and TRBJ2-7; 8 bases are shared with TRBD1. There are 16 residues in the CDR3. The germline V gene has CDR1 SEHNR and CDR2 FQNEAQ (reference sequence). V shed 2 bases and J 6 bases; nucleotides not matched to a gene: 12. The CDR3 bases are TGTGCCAGCAGCTTAAGTAGAAGCCAGGGGGCGAGCGAGCAGTACTTC. Amino acids: CASSLSRSQGASEQYF.

The CDR3 nucleotides read TGTGCCAGCAGCTCCGCCGGGGGCAACGAGCAGTACTTC. Protein: CASSSAGGNEQYF. The chain recombines TRBV7-2 with TRBJ2-7; D possibly uses TRBD1 or TRBD2 (6 bases each). Germline V gene lookup returns CDR1 SGHTA and CDR2 FQGNSA. The CDR3 runs to 13 residues. V lost 4 bases to trimming and J lost 5 bases, with 12 bases between them. The full variable domain, in which reference TRBV7-2 and TRBJ2-7 provide the parts outside the CDR3, is GAGVSQSPSNKVTEKGKDVELRCDPISGHTALYWYRQSLGQGLEFLIYFQGNSAPDKSGLPSDRFSAERTGGSVSTLTIQRTQQEDSAVYLCASSSAGGNEQYFGPGTRLTVT.

With regard to this clone: The same CDR3 also results from other DNA sequences found in this sample. This chain joins TRBV28 and TRBJ1-5, with 8 positions matching TRBD1. V trimming: 5 bases; J trimming: 7 bases; junction bases outside the gene matches: 7. The CDR3 totals 14 residues. Germline V gene sequence: CDR1 MDHEN, CDR2 SYDVKM. The CDR3 coding sequence is TGTGCCAGCAGTCCCGGACAGGGAGACCAGCCCCAGCATTTT. Protein sequence: CASSPGQGDQPQHF.

V is TRBV28 and J is TRBJ2-1; perhaps TRBD2 as D (6 bases). Germline loops: CDR1 MDHEN, CDR2 SYDVKM. The CDR3 covers 15 residues. V lost 10 bases to trimming and J lost 5 bases, with 21 bases between them. The CDR3 is CATRVGGRLNNEQFF. The CDR3 DNA reads TGTGCCACCAGGGTAGGAGGGAGATTAAACAATGAGCAGTTCTTC.

This clone is a singleton in its sample. The chain has TRBV28 and TRBJ2-1; D gene uncertain. Trimming stripped 7 bases from V and 4 bases from J, with 14 bases between. CDR3 size: 14 residues. Looked up from germline, CDR1 is MDHEN and CDR2 is SYDVKM. The CDR3 DNA follows: TGTGCCAGCAATTCGGGCCCCAAATACAATGAGCAGTTCTTC. It is translated as CASNSGPKYNEQFF.

The chain links TRBV12-2 to TRBJ2-1; no check of the table's D call, TRBD2, against the DNA was made. TRBV12-2 is listed as a pseudogene. This CDR3 region has 22 residues. In DNA, the CDR3 is TGTGCAAGTCGCTTAGTGGTAGTTTCGGGACTAGCGGGAGTGGGGACCTACAATGAGCAGTTCTTC. As protein: CASRLVVVSGLAGVGTYNEQFF.

The gene calls are TRBV15 and TRBJ1-3; 10 bases map to TRBD1. The germline CDR1 and CDR2 sequences are LNHNV and YYDKDF (reference sequence). There are 16 residues in the CDR3. V was pared by 1 base and J by 2 bases, with 2 bases of the junction left unmatched. CDR3 DNA sequence: TGTGCCACCAGCAGAGGTGGGACAGGGGCTGGAAACACCATATATTTT. Protein: CATSRGGTGAGNTIYF.

This chain uses TRBV18 with TRBJ2-3, with a weak D call TRBD2 (5 bases). The germline CDR1 and CDR2 sequences are KGHSH and LQKENI. V lost 3 bases to trimming and J lost 3 bases, with 16 bases between them. CDR3 size: 16 residues. The CDR3 DNA reads as TGTGCCAGCTCACCGATCAGGAGGAGTGGGACAGATACGCAGTATTTT. Encoded protein: CASSPIRRSGTDTQYF.

The V call is TRBV7-9, the J call TRBJ1-2; TRBD1 aligns across 7 bases. The CDR3 is 15 residues long. Trimming at V came to 6 bases and at J to 5 bases, leaving 12 bases not matched to a gene. CDR1 is SEHNR and CDR2 is FQNEAQ in the germline V gene (reference sequence). CDR3 sequence (DNA): TGTGCCAGCAGTTCAATACCGGACAGGCCATATGGCTACACCTTC. Translated: CASSSIPDRPYGYTF. Full variable domain (missing parts from reference TRBV7-9 and TRBJ1-2): DTGVSQNPRHKITKRGQNVTFRCDPISEHNRLYWYRQTLGQGPEFLTYFQNEAQLEKSRLLSDRFSAERPKGSFSTLEIQRTEQGDSAMYLCASSSIPDRPYGYTFGSGTRLTVV.

The J gene is TRBJ1-2, the V gene TRBV18; unclear D gene. Trimming removed 2 bases from V and 2 bases from J, with 6 bases in between. This CDR3 is 13 amino acids long. Looked up from germline, CDR1 is KGHSH and CDR2 is LQKENI. CDR3 loop: CASSPTSNYGYTF. CDR3 DNA sequence: TGTGCCAGCTCACCAACCTCCAACTATGGCTACACCTTC.

The chain employs TRBV5-1 and TRBJ2-5, with 9 bases matching TRBD1. The CDR3 contains 14 residues. Germline CDR1 reads SGHRS; CDR2 reads YFSETQ. Germline trimming cut 3 bases from V and 6 bases from J; bases unmatched to any gene: 6. In DNA, the CDR3 is TGCGCCAGCAGCTCCCCGGGACAGGGAAAGACCCAGTACTTC. Protein: CASSSPGQGKTQYF.

This clone showed up just once. A read error may account for a junction end that differs from germline. The chain employs TRBV10-3 and TRBJ2-6, with D unclear. CDR1 and CDR2 from the germline V gene are ENHRY and SYGVKD. The CDR3 loop spans 13 amino acids. CDR3 coding DNA: TGTGCTATCACCAGACCTGGGGCCAACGTCCTGACTTTC. Residues: CAITRPGANVLTF.

The rearrangement joins TRBV10-1 to TRBJ1-1, with D unclear. Germline V gene sequence: CDR1 WNHNN, CDR2 SYGVQD (reference sequence). Trimming left V 3 bases short and J 9 bases short, with 8 bases between. The CDR3 spans 11 residues. This chain's CDR3 is CASSEHGKAFF. Here the CDR3 DNA reads TGCGCCAGCAGTGAACACGGAAAAGCTTTCTTT.

This clone appeared a single time. The chain combines TRBV11-2 with TRBJ1-2, with 8 positions matching TRBD1. Unmatched junction bases numbered 10, after V lost 2 bases and J lost 8 bases. In germline, CDR1 is SGHAT, CDR2 FQNNGV. The CDR3 is 15 residues long. The CDR3 region is CASSLRRTGREGYTF. In DNA form, the CDR3 reads TGTGCCAGCAGCTTAAGGAGGACAGGGCGCGAGGGCTACACCTTC.